This T cell receptor (beta chain) was captured in a study of cytomegalovirus exposure and HLA in healthy donors. Trimming removed 7 bases from V and 4 bases from J, with 16 bases in between. There are 14 residues in the CDR3. The germline gives CDR1 MNHNY, CDR2 SVGAGI (reference sequence). This clone was picked up a small number of times. In the PCR, 60 Vbeta and 13 Jbeta primers were used. Repertoires were generated with immunoSEQ multiplex PCR, while TCRdb's copy carries only in-frame clones and drops some. The data contain roughly 150,000 clones, 70% to 80% of them seen just once; the ten biggest clones take up about 6.8%.

The TCR comes from a woman between 40 and 50 years old in good health and CMV-seropositive. Material for sequencing was PBMCs. The chain carries TRBV6-6 and TRBJ1-1; no clear D. The CDR3 loop reads CASISGSRITEAFF. CDR3 DNA sequence: TGTGCCAGCATATCAGGATCTCGGATCACTGAAGCTTTCTTT.